These 16 T cell receptor beta chains came from one sample sequenced in a study of early T cells in non-severe SARS-CoV-2 infection. TCRdb passed the 5' RACE reads through MiXCR, listing each CDR3 protein once. The sample shows approximately 28,000 distinct CDR3 sequences, 5.5% to 7.5% of them seen only once. The source was whole blood, collected at baseline. These receptors originate from an adult who was a healthcare worker with PCR-confirmed SARS-CoV-2 infection or an uninfected control (not recorded which).

This clonotype was observed at least ten times. This sequence joins TRBV18 and TRBJ2-2; D assignment may be TRBD1 or TRBD2 (5 bases each). This CDR3 region has 16 residues. Germline V gives CDR1 KGHSH, CDR2 LQKENI. V was clipped by 6 bases and J by 2 bases, with 16 bases between them. The CDR3: CASSSSRDRNTGELFF. The CDR3 nucleotides read TGTGCCAGCTCGTCGAGCCGGGACCGCAACACCGGGGAGCTGTTTTTT.

This clonotype was counted at least ten times. The chain links TRBV20-1 to TRBJ1-1; unclear D gene. V was trimmed by 1 base and J by 1 base, leaving 10 bases between them. The CDR3 is made up of 14 amino acids. Germline values: CDR1 DFQATT, CDR2 SNEGSKA (reference sequence). DNA of the CDR3: TGCAGTGCTAGAGTAAATTGGGGGAACACTGAAGCTTTCTTT. Translated, it gives CSARVNWGNTEAFF.

This clonotype was counted many times. The chain has TRBV6-2 or TRBV6-3 and TRBJ2-3; D remains ambiguous. The CDR3 runs 13 residues. Germline CDR1 is MNHEY and CDR2 is SVGEGT. Trimming removed 5 bases from V and 4 bases from J, with 10 bases in between. The CDR3 DNA reads as TGTGCCAGCAGTCCATCGACGGCAGATACGCAGTATTTT. It translates to CASSPSTADTQYF.

In this sample, this clonotype turned up many times. The chain recombines TRBV20-1 with TRBJ2-7, with TRBD1 matching 7 bases. The CDR3 spans 12 residues. J was trimmed by 5 bases and V by 5 bases; bases with no gene match: 6. Germline CDR1 and CDR2: DFQATT and SNEGSKA (reference sequence). The CDR3 loop is CSAHTGVDEQYF. The CDR3 region has the DNA TGCAGTGCTCACACAGGGGTAGACGAGCAGTACTTC.

This clonotype was counted ten times or more. The chain couples TRBV5-4 to TRBJ2-3, with D possibly being TRBD1 (6 bases). V gave up 0 bases and J gave up 1 base, with 6 bases separating them. This CDR3 is 14 amino acids long. Germline V CDR1 and CDR2: SGHNT, YYREEE (reference sequence). CDR3 bases: TGTGCCAGCAGCTTGGCAGGGGGCACAGATACGCAGTATTTT. It translates to CASSLAGGTDTQYF.

This clonotype was found many times. The chain uses TRBV30 and TRBJ2-5; 10 nucleotides align to TRBD2. The CDR3 covers 14 residues. Germline CDR1 reads GTSNPN; CDR2 reads SVGIG (reference sequence). Unmatched junction bases numbered 7, after V lost 7 bases and J lost 2 bases. CDR3 residues: CAYRTSGGQETQYF. The CDR3, as DNA: TGTGCCTACCGGACTAGCGGAGGACAAGAGACCCAGTACTTC.

This clonotype was seen at least ten times. The chain joins TRBV28 to TRBJ1-5; 12 bases agree with TRBD1. This CDR3 is built from 16 residues. Germline CDR1 and CDR2: MDHEN and SYDVKM. The V and J ends lost 6 bases and 6 bases, in that order; junction bases with no gene match: 9. CDR3 sequence: CASRPKGQGAFQPQHF. Written as DNA, the CDR3 is TGTGCCAGCAGGCCAAAGGGACAGGGGGCTTTTCAGCCCCAGCATTTT.

This clonotype was observed many times. CDR3 in amino acids: CASSSRGLAGGNNEQFF. The CDR3 region has the DNA TGCGCCAGCAGCTCCCGGGGACTAGCGGGGGGGAACAATGAGCAGTTCTTC. The chain has TRBV5-1 and TRBJ2-1; 16 bases match TRBD2. From germline, CDR1 is SGHRS and CDR2 YFSETQ. The trim removed 3 bases at V and 5 bases at J, leaving 5 bases unmatched. The CDR3 is made up of 17 amino acids.

This clonotype was seen only once. V gene TRBV5-4 combines with J gene TRBJ2-6; maybe TRBD2 (7 bases). Trimming removed 4 bases at V and 3 bases at J, with 14 bases between. Germline CDR1 SGHNT, CDR2 YYREEE (reference sequence). CDR3 length equals 16 residues. CDR3 region: CASSPGGPSGANVLTF. The CDR3 region has the DNA TGTGCCAGCAGCCCCGGGGGGCCTAGTGGGGCCAACGTCCTGACTTTC.

The chain carries TRBV12-3 or TRBV12-4 and TRBJ2-7, with a possible D match to TRBD2 (5 bases). The CDR3 length is 14 residues. The V end lost 4 bases, the J end lost 5 bases, and 15 bases lay between the germline ends. Here the CDR3 reads CASSSSWGIDEQYF. CDR3 DNA: TGTGCCAGCAGTTCTAGCTGGGGAATTGACGAGCAGTACTTC.

The chain links TRBV3-1 to TRBJ1-1; D is undetermined. This CDR3 has 11 residues. The germline V and J ends were trimmed by 1 base and 8 bases, with 5 bases remaining between them. Germline CDR1 reads LGHDT; CDR2 reads YNNKEL (reference sequence). This chain's CDR3 is CASSQASEAFF. As DNA, the CDR3 is TGTGCCAGCAGCCAAGCCAGCGAAGCTTTCTTT.

This clonotype has more than one count but fewer than ten. This chain connects TRBV12-3 or TRBV12-4 to TRBJ1-3; TRBD1 is a possible D gene (5 bases). The CDR3 is 13 amino acids. The V end lost 10 bases, the J end lost 1 base, and 11 bases lay between the germline ends. CDR3 sequence reads: CATKGHSGNTIYF. In DNA, the CDR3 is TGTGCCACCAAAGGACATTCTGGAAACACCATATATTTT.

The sample holds many counts of this clonotype. The chain links TRBV5-1 to TRBJ1-2, with 9 bases fitting TRBD1. The germline gives CDR1 SGHRS, CDR2 YFSETQ. The CDR3 consists of 15 residues. The V gene end was trimmed by 3 bases and the J gene end by 3 bases; junction bases not matched to a gene: 6. DNA of the CDR3: TGCGCCAGCAGCTCGGGACAGGGTAGCTACTATGGCTACACCTTC. Protein: CASSSGQGSYYGYTF.

There are many counts of this clonotype. J is TRBJ1-1 and V is TRBV12-3 or TRBV12-4; possible D gene TRBD1, 5 bases. CDR3 size: 14 residues. With 2 bases removed from V and 5 bases from J, the gap between germline ends came to 12 bases. CDR3 coding DNA: TGTGCCAGCAGTTTACAGGGAACGACGACTGAAGCTTTCTTT. Amino acids: CASSLQGTTTEAFF.

This clonotype was counted many times. V usage is TRBV12-3 or TRBV12-4 and J usage is TRBJ1-5, with D uncertain. V dropped 2 bases and J dropped 6 bases, with 20 bases sitting between them. The CDR3 covers 17 residues. CDR3 DNA sequence: TGTGCCAGCAGTTTAAAGAGGTTGGGGAAAATCGGTCAGCCCCAGCATTTT. This translates into CASSLKRLGKIGQPQHF.

This clonotype was observed at least ten times. This chain links TRBV4-2 with TRBJ1-2; 7 bases line up with TRBD1. V was clipped by 3 bases and J by 0 bases; unmatched bases: 10. There are 17 residues in the CDR3. Germline values: CDR1 LGHNA, CDR2 YNFKEQ. CDR3 in amino acids: CASSHQTGTVSNYGYTF. Written as DNA, the CDR3 is TGTGCCAGCAGCCACCAAACCGGGACAGTCTCTAACTATGGCTACACCTTC.